The 14 T cell receptor beta chains listed next were all sequenced from one sample in a study of T cell changes during pregnancy in multiple sclerosis. The assay was immunoSEQ multiplex PCR, and TCRdb's table has in-frame clones only and misses some. The repertoire includes approximately 48,000 clones, 85% to 95% of them detected once, and around 5% sits in the top ten. Sequenced material: CD8+ T cells from peripheral blood mononuclear cells, taken before pregnancy. The receptors come from a female donor with multiple sclerosis, enrolled in a pregnancy study.

In nucleotides, the CDR3 is TGTGCCAGCAGTTTCCCCCCTAGCGGGGGTTACGAGCAGTACTTC. Its protein product is CASSFPPSGGYEQYF. The chain carries TRBV28 and TRBJ2-7; 10 bases are shared with TRBD2. Trimming took 3 bases from V and 4 from J; bases not matched to a gene: 6. This CDR3 comprises 15 residues. Germline V lookup: CDR1 MDHEN, CDR2 SYDVKM.

In DNA form, the CDR3 reads TGTGCCAGCCAACACTACGAGCAGTACTTC. As protein: CASQHYEQYF. The chain is built from TRBV7-8 and TRBJ2-7; D uncertain. V lost 8 bases, J lost 3 bases, and 5 bases lay in between. CDR1 and CDR2 from the germline V gene are SGHVS and FQNEAQ. The CDR3 length is 10 residues.

The chain uses TRBV19 and TRBJ1-5; D gene ambiguous. The germline V gene encodes CDR1 LNHDA and CDR2 SQIVND (reference sequence). The CDR3 spans 15 residues. Trimming shortened V by 6 bases and J by 1 base, and 13 bases separated the two germline ends. This CDR3 reads CASRSEVGSNQPQHF. The CDR3 bases are TGTGCCAGTAGGTCGGAGGTAGGGAGCAATCAGCCCCAGCATTTT. The whole variable domain, filled in from reference TRBV19 and TRBJ1-5, reads DGGITQSPKYLFRKEGQNVTLSCEQNLNHDAMYWYRQDPGQGLRLIYYSQIVNDFQKGDIAEGYSVSREKKESFPLTVTSAQKNPTAFYLCASRSEVGSNQPQHFGDGTRLSIL.

The V call is TRBV7-9, the J call TRBJ1-1, with 8 bases aligning to TRBD1. Trimming at V came to 6 bases and at J to 3 bases, leaving 9 bases not matched to a gene. From germline, CDR1 is SEHNR and CDR2 FQNEAQ (reference sequence). The CDR3 consists of 15 residues. The CDR3 region is CASRLGTGGDTEAFF. CDR3 in DNA: TGTGCCAGCAGACTTGGGACAGGCGGCGACACTGAAGCTTTCTTT. The full variable domain, its missing parts supplied by reference TRBV7-9 and TRBJ1-1, is DTGVSQNPRHKITKRGQNVTFRCDPISEHNRLYWYRQTLGQGPEFLTYFQNEAQLEKSRLLSDRFSAERPKGSFSTLEIQRTEQGDSAMYLCASRLGTGGDTEAFFGQGTRLTVV.

This chain connects TRBV20-1 to TRBJ2-1; unclear D gene. The CDR3 sequence is 11 residues long. V was trimmed by 5 bases and J by 7 bases, leaving 9 bases between them. Germline values: CDR1 DFQATT, CDR2 SNEGSKA (reference sequence). Here the CDR3 reads CSAGHLNEQFF. Written as DNA, the CDR3 is TGCAGTGCTGGGCATTTGAATGAGCAGTTCTTC.

V usage is TRBV27 and J usage is TRBJ2-7; 14 bases line up with TRBD2. CDR1 and CDR2 from the germline V gene are MNHEY and SMNVEV (reference sequence). Trimming cost V 7 bases and J 3 bases; bases outside gene matches: 8. CDR3 length equals 16 residues. CDR3 bases: TGTGCCAGCAAATTTTACGGGACTAGCGGGGGCTACGAGCAGTACTTC. It yields the protein CASKFYGTSGGYEQYF.

This chain joins TRBV7-6 and TRBJ2-1; 8 bases align to TRBD1. CDR3 length: 12 amino acids. Germline CDR1 and CDR2: SGHVS and FNYEAQ. The V and J ends lost 5 bases and 9 bases, in that order; junction bases with no gene match: 3. The CDR3 DNA reads TGTGCCAGCAGCCAGGGGGCCGCTGAGCAGTTCTTC. It translates to CASSQGAAEQFF. Drawing the rest from reference TRBV7-6 and TRBJ2-1, the complete variable domain is GAGVSQSPRYKVTKRGQDVALRCDPISGHVSLYWYRQALGQGPEFLTYFNYEAQQDKSGLPNDRFSAERPEGSISTLTIQRTEQRDSAMYRCASSQGAAEQFFGPGTRLTVL.

The DNA for the CDR3 is TGTGCCAGCAGTTTACACCTAGGCAGGGACAGGGCTAGCTACACCTTC. It encodes CASSLHLGRDRASYTF. The chain uses TRBV28 and TRBJ1-2, with TRBD1 matching over 9 bases. The CDR3 runs 16 residues. Germline V gene lookup returns CDR1 MDHEN and CDR2 SYDVKM. The V gene end was trimmed by 2 bases and the J gene end by 9 bases; junction bases not matched to a gene: 13.

The chain combines TRBV30 with TRBJ2-4, with D perhaps TRBD2 (6 bases). Trimming took 5 bases from V and 6 from J, leaving 8 bases between them. Germline loops: CDR1 GTSNPN, CDR2 SVGIG (reference sequence). The CDR3 loop spans 11 amino acids. CDR3 nucleotide sequence: TGTGCCTGGGGGGGGAGAAACATTCAGTACTTC. Encoded protein: CAWGGRNIQYF.

V is TRBV9 and J is TRBJ2-3, with 9 bases identical to TRBD2. Trimming at V came to 4 bases and at J to 3 bases, leaving 6 bases not matched to a gene. Germline V gives CDR1 SGDLS, CDR2 YYNGEE. CDR3 length: 15 amino acids. The CDR3 sequence: CASSNAGGRTDTQYF. The CDR3 nucleotides read TGTGCCAGCAGCAACGCGGGAGGGAGGACAGATACGCAGTATTTT.

The gene calls are TRBV19 and TRBJ1-2; possible D gene TRBD1, 5 bases. The CDR3 runs to 12 residues. Germline CDR1 is LNHDA and CDR2 is SQIVND (reference sequence). V gave up 7 bases and J gave up 7 bases, with 13 bases separating them. The CDR3 loop is CASNQGLSGYTF. CDR3 bases: TGTGCCAGTAATCAGGGTTTGTCTGGCTACACCTTC.

The chain has TRBV4-1 and TRBJ2-5; 7 bases map to TRBD1. CDR1 and CDR2 (germline): MGHRA, YSYEKL. The CDR3 is 15 residues long. The V segment lost 3 bases and the J segment 2 bases; nucleotides outside the gene matches: 6. CDR3 coding DNA: TGCGCCAGCAGCCATGGTACAGGGGCACAAGAGACCCAGTACTTC. Protein: CASSHGTGAQETQYF.

The chain links TRBV19 to TRBJ1-1; 10 bases agree with TRBD1. V gave up 5 bases and J gave up 5 bases; unmatched junction bases: 5. The CDR3 is 14 residues long. The V gene's germline CDR1 is LNHDA and CDR2 SQIVND (reference sequence). CDR3 residues: CASSFGQGETEAFF. In nucleotides, the CDR3 is TGTGCCAGTAGTTTCGGACAGGGGGAAACTGAAGCTTTCTTT.

J is TRBJ2-1 and V is TRBV27; D is unresolved. Germline V gives CDR1 MNHEY, CDR2 SMNVEV (reference sequence). The CDR3 is 15 residues long. Trimming left V 7 bases short and J 6 bases short, with 19 bases between. CDR3 bases: TGTGCCAGCACCCCCGGAGTTTATGCCCTCAATGAGCAGTTCTTC. Encoded protein: CASTPGVYALNEQFF.